Reported below is one TCR beta chain. The data were taken from a study of follicular helper T cells after annual influenza vaccination. Study context: Some donors were sampled over the 2013-2014, 2014-2015 and 2015-2016 vaccinations.

The V end lost 3 bases, the J end lost 6 bases, and 11 bases lay between the germline ends. The V gene's germline CDR1 is SGHVS and CDR2 FNYEAQ. The CDR3 is made up of 13 amino acids. Sequencing used immunoSEQ multiplex PCR; TCRdb keeps in-frame clones, though not all of them. The repertoire holds 1,500 to 2,000 clones, 84% seen once, with 3.5% to 4.5% in the top ten. Time point: 2015-2016 season, pre-vaccination. The V and J genes are TRBV7-6 and TRBJ2-5; D is ambiguous. This sequence originates from an adult who received the influenza vaccine. Sequenced here: CXCR5+ CD38- circulating T follicular helper cells from blood, sampled on the day of influenza vaccination. Subset denoted: circulating Tfh, non-naive CD4+CXCR5+PD-1+ (ICOS+CD38+ or ICOS-CD38-). The CDR3 DNA is TGTGCCAGCAGCTTCATCGGCACCCAGACCCAGTACTTC. As protein: CASSFIGTQTQYF.